What follows are 9 T cell receptor beta chains derived from one specimen sequenced in a study of T cell repertoires in cytomegalovirus infection. TCRdb recomputed calls from the reads with MiXCR, one row per CDR3 protein. The sample includes about 200,000 distinct CDR3 sequences, 9.5% of them seen just once. The specimen was PBMCs. These TCRs come from a human donor in good health (CMV status not recorded). Some clones in this sample may be carry-over from other donors' samples.

This clonotype was counted ten times or more. V usage is TRBV5-1 and J usage is TRBJ2-3; a possible D gene is TRBD1 (5 bases). Per germline, CDR1 SGHRS and CDR2 YFSETQ. The CDR3 totals 13 residues. Trimming cost V 2 bases and J 7 bases, with 11 bases left between them. This CDR3 reads CASSLPTDNTQYF. CDR3 sequence (DNA): TGCGCCAGCAGCTTACCGACAGACAATACGCAGTATTTT. Filled out from reference TRBV5-1 and TRBJ2-3, the complete variable domain reads KAGVTQTPRYLIKTRGQQVTLSCSPISGHRSVSWYQQTPGQGLQFLFEYFSETQRNKGNFPGRFSGRQFSNSRSEMNVSTLELGDSALYLCASSLPTDNTQYFGPGTRLTVL.

This clonotype has only a few counts. This rearrangement joins TRBV6-2 or TRBV6-3 to TRBJ2-1; 7 bases are shared with TRBD2. The CDR3 extends over 15 amino acids. V dropped 2 bases and J dropped 2; count of bases not matched to a gene: 3. The germline V gene encodes CDR1 MNHEY and CDR2 SVGEGT. This CDR3 is CASSYGAGAYNEQFF. Written as DNA, the CDR3 is TGTGCCAGCAGTTACGGGGCGGGGGCCTACAATGAGCAGTTCTTC.

Only a few counts were recorded for this clonotype. The rearrangement joins TRBV19 to TRBJ2-7; either TRBD1 or TRBD2 may supply D (6 bases each). V lost 5 bases and J lost 5, with 16 bases in between. This CDR3 is built from 14 residues. The germline gives CDR1 LNHDA, CDR2 SQIVND (reference sequence). CDR3 nucleotides: TGTGCCAGTAGTGGCGGGACAAATCCCGACGAGCAGTACTTC. Protein product: CASSGGTNPDEQYF.

This clonotype appeared a few times. The chain carries TRBV2 and TRBJ2-5; D might be TRBD1 (5 bases). The germline V gene has CDR1 SNHLY and CDR2 FYNNEI. The CDR3 loop spans 15 amino acids. V was shortened by 8 bases and J by 4 bases, with 20 bases between the two germline ends. The CDR3 DNA follows: TGTGCCAGCCCTCTGGACATTAGGGATAGAGAGACCCAGTACTTC. Translation: CASPLDIRDRETQYF.

In this sample, this clonotype turned up a few times. This rearrangement joins TRBV20-1 to TRBJ1-4, with D perhaps TRBD1 (5 bases). CDR3 length: 14 amino acids. The germline V and J ends were trimmed by 0 bases and 10 bases, with 15 bases remaining between them. In germline, CDR1 is DFQATT, CDR2 SNEGSKA (reference sequence). In DNA form, the CDR3 reads TGCAGTGCTAGAGATCGTACAGGCATTGGAAAACTGTTTTTT. It specifies CSARDRTGIGKLFF.

This clonotype was recorded many times. This chain uses TRBV7-8 with TRBJ2-1, with D tentatively TRBD2 (6 bases). CDR1 is SGHVS, CDR2 FQNEAQ, per germline. This CDR3 comprises 16 residues. V was cut by 5 bases and J by 4 bases, with 18 bases left in between. The CDR3 here is CASSPRRRGKYNEQFF. The CDR3 bases are TGTGCCAGCAGCCCACGTCGGCGCGGGAAATACAATGAGCAGTTCTTC.

There are many counts of this clonotype. The chain employs TRBV5-5 and TRBJ1-1, with 11 positions matching TRBD1. J lost 5 bases, V lost 3 bases, and 3 bases had no gene match. The CDR3 covers 14 residues. The germline V gene has CDR1 SGHKS and CDR2 YYEKEE (reference sequence). The CDR3: CASSWTGGATEAFF. CDR3 bases: TGTGCCAGCAGCTGGACAGGGGGCGCAACTGAAGCTTTCTTT.

The chain joins TRBV6-2 or TRBV6-3 to TRBJ2-4; possible D gene TRBD1, 6 bases. Germline loops: CDR1 MNHEY, CDR2 SVGEGT. The V and J ends lost 0 bases and 6 bases respectively, with 6 bases between them. The CDR3 has 13 amino acids. CDR3 DNA sequence: TGTGCCAGCAGTTACTCGACAGGAAACATTCAGTACTTC. Amino acids: CASSYSTGNIQYF.

This clonotype was recorded at least ten times. The chain couples TRBV7-9 to TRBJ1-4, with D perhaps matching TRBD1 (6 bases). CDR1 and CDR2 from the germline V gene are SEHNR and FQNEAQ (reference sequence). V lost 6 bases and J lost 7, with 12 bases in between. This CDR3 has 13 residues. The chain's CDR3 is CASRQQGTEKLFF. In DNA, the CDR3 is TGTGCCAGCAGGCAACAGGGAACTGAAAAACTGTTTTTT.